This T cell receptor (beta chain) appears in the sequencing data of a study of type 1 regulatory T cells. Looking at the study overall: T-allo10 is a Tr1-enriched, alloantigen-specific CD4 T cell product made in vitro.

TCRdb called the reads again in MiXCR, with one record for every CDR3 protein. The sample carries around 88,000 distinct CDR3 sequences, about a third recorded once. The germline V gene encodes CDR1 SGHRS and CDR2 YFSETQ. The CDR3 covers 14 residues. The V and J ends lost 4 bases and 6 bases, in that order; junction bases with no gene match: 3. The clonotype was recovered from a human donor in good health. J is TRBJ2-1 and V is TRBV5-1, with 11 bases aligning to TRBD2. The specimen sequenced was CD4+ T cells, either the whole sample or a sorted fraction (not recorded which). CDR3 amino acids: CASSGTSGINEQFF. The CDR3 nucleotides read TGCGCCAGCAGCGGGACTAGCGGAATCAATGAGCAGTTCTTC.